One sample yielded the 4 T cell receptor beta chains listed below, sequenced in a study of vaccination effects on CD4 cells after COVID-19. These TCRs' antigens remain unknown. Culture proceeded for nine to ten days, and CD4+ T cells were then isolated. Their SARS-CoV-2 infection, verified by PCR, occurred between March and December 2020. The vaccine given was either BNT162b2 or mRNA-1273, in two doses. Assay used: immunoSEQ multiplex PCR; TCRdb lists only in-frame clones, some missing. Among tens of thousands of clones listed, 75% were seen once. Material: CD4+ T cells from PBMCs cultured without peptide, obtained after COVID-19 vaccination. These receptors all stem from a human donor who had a prior SARS-CoV-2 infection.

The chain joins TRBV11-3 to TRBJ2-7, with unresolved D. The CDR3 totals 14 residues. V dropped 1 base and J dropped 3 bases, with 10 bases sitting between them. CDR1 is SGHNT, CDR2 YENEEA, per germline. The DNA for the CDR3 is TGTGCCAGCAGCTTAGGGTCCTCCTACTACGAGCAGTACTTC. It specifies CASSLGSSYYEQYF.

This clone was seen only once. The chain recombines TRBV19 with TRBJ1-2, with 9 bases that match TRBD1. Looked up from germline, CDR1 is LNHDA and CDR2 is SQIVND (reference sequence). Trimming cost V 2 bases and J 6 bases; bases outside gene matches: 7. This CDR3 comprises 15 residues. Written as DNA, the CDR3 is TGTGCCAGTAGTATATCGGGGACAGGGAGACATGGCTACACCTTC. Translation: CASSISGTGRHGYTF.

The CDR3 here is CASGSSLNEQFF. Here the CDR3 DNA reads TGTGCCAGCGGATCGAGTCTCAATGAGCAGTTCTTC. The chain uses TRBV6-5 and TRBJ2-1; no clear D gene. V was pared by 8 bases and J by 6 bases, with 11 bases between. The CDR3 has 12 residues. Germline V gene data show CDR1 as MNHEY and CDR2 as SVGAGI.

This CDR3 reads CASSQGAQNIQYF. The CDR3 DNA reads TGTGCCAGCAGCCAAGGGGCTCAAAACATTCAGTACTTC. This rearrangement joins TRBV3-1 (or the pseudogene TRBV3-2) to TRBJ2-4; D gene ambiguous. Per the germline V gene, CDR1 is LGHDT and CDR2 is YNNKEL (reference sequence). V was trimmed by 1 base and J by 5 bases, leaving 6 bases between them. The CDR3 runs 13 residues.